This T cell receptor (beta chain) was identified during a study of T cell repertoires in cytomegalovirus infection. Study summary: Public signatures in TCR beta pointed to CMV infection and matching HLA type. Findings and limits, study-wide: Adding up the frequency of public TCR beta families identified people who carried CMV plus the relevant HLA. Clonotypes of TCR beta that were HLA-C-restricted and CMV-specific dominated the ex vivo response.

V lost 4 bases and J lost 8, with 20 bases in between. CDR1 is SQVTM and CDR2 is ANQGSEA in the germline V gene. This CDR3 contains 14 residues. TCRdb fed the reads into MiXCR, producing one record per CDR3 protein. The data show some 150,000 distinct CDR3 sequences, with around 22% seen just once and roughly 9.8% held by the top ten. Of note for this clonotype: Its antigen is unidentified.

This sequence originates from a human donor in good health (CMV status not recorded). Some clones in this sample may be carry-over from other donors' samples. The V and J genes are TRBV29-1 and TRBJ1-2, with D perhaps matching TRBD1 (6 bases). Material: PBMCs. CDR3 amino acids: CSVGIGQRDYGYTF. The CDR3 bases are TGCAGCGTTGGGATAGGACAGAGGGATTACGGCTACACCTTC. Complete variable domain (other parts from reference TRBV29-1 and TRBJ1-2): SAVISQKPSRDICQRGTSLTIQCQVDSQVTMMFWYRQQPGQSLTLIATANQGSEATYESGFVIDKFPISRPNLTFSTLTVSNMSPEDSSIYLCSVGIGQRDYGYTFGSGTRLTVV.